The clone carrying this T cell receptor beta chain was recorded only once. The protocol was immunoSEQ multiplex PCR, while the TCRdb copy is restricted to in-frame clones and leaves out a portion. The data contain under 85,000 clones, about 92% of them seen just once; the ten biggest clones take up approximately 0.22%. The sample comes from a study of technical replicates of blood from a handful of donors. The J segment lost 8 bases and the V segment lost 2 bases, leaving 12 bases of the junction unmatched. There are 15 residues in the CDR3. Germline CDR1 is GTSNPN and CDR2 is SVGIG (reference sequence).

The clonotype was recovered from a human donor in good health. The rearrangement links TRBV30 to TRBJ2-1; 7 positions match TRBD2. Sample: T cells isolated from PBMCs. As DNA, the CDR3 is TGTGCCTGGAGTACTCCCGAGGCGGGGGTAGATGAGCAGTTCTTC. Its translation: CAWSTPEAGVDEQFF.